This entry concerns a single T cell receptor beta chain. Its antigen is unidentified. This sample is drawn from a study of brain T cells in children with intractable seizures. Using immunoSEQ multiplex PCR, the repertoire was profiled, and TCRdb retains in-frame clones only, with some absent. The sample includes some 80,000 clones, about 90% seen only once; the top ten take around 24%. Surgery cases with the highest brain T cell transcript signatures were chosen for sequencing. Study conclusions and caveats: HCMV serostatus was not known, and viral specificity came from CDR3 similarity only. Clones missing pre-surgery may reflect undersampling of that blood sample.

The source of this sequence is a girl aged 2 to 10 with Rasmussen encephalitis and intractable seizures. The sample here was peripheral blood, taken at surgery.

DNA of the CDR3: TGTGCCTGGAGTGTACGGGTGGGAGGGCCCTCGGCCAAAAACATTCAGTACTTC. Its translation is CAWSVRVGGPSAKNIQYF. The chain has TRBV30 and TRBJ2-4; 7 bases fit TRBD2. J was trimmed by 1 base and V by 0 bases; bases with no gene match: 12. Germline V lookup: CDR1 GTSNPN, CDR2 SVGIG (reference sequence). CDR3 length: 18 residues.